Below are 20 T cell receptor beta chains sequenced from a single sample in a study of control samples from healthy donors and cancer patients (dated by TCRdb to about 2020). Libraries were made using the immunoSEQ multiplex PCR assay. In its TCRdb copy, this immuneACCESS table keeps in-frame sequences only and misses some clones. Where compared with another copy, unresolved V genes explain less than half of these, and the others have no known cause. This sample gives fewer than 200,000 clones in total; more than 90% of them show up just once. Of the sample, 1.4% falls within the top ten clones. The specimen was blood. The receptors stem from a man aged 30 to 39 in good health.

The chain is built from TRBV6-5 and TRBJ1-2; D is uncertain. Germline lookup yields CDR1 MNHEY and CDR2 SVGAGI. This CDR3 has 12 residues. V gave up 8 bases and J gave up 4 bases, with 11 bases separating them. The CDR3 spells CASGGRGYGYTF. CDR3 DNA: TGTGCCAGCGGCGGACGGGGCTATGGCTACACCTTC.

The V call is TRBV9, the J call TRBJ1-2; D call uncertain. The length of the CDR3 is 13 residues. Trimming took off 0 bases at V and 7 bases at J, with 10 bases between the two ends. Germline lookup yields CDR1 SGDLS and CDR2 YYNGEE. CDR3 region: CASSVEEGRGYTF. The CDR3 coding sequence is TGTGCCAGCAGCGTAGAGGAAGGGCGTGGCTACACCTTC. Together with reference TRBV9 and TRBJ1-2, the CDR3 gives the full variable domain: DSGVTQTPKHLITATGQRVTLRCSPRSGDLSVYWYQQSLDQGLQFLIQYYNGEERAKGNILERFSAQQFPDLHSELNLSSLELGDSALYFCASSVEEGRGYTFGSGTRLTVV.

The DNA of the CDR3 is TGTGCCAGCAGCGGGGGGACAGTCGGCTACACCTTC. It yields the protein CASSGGTVGYTF. The chain recombines TRBV5-8 with TRBJ1-2; 7 bases line up with TRBD1. Germline CDR1 SGHTS, CDR2 YDEGEE. V trimming: 4 bases; J trimming: 8 bases; junction bases outside the gene matches: 5. This CDR3 is built from 12 residues.

The gene calls are TRBV12-3 or TRBV12-4 and TRBJ1-1; possibly TRBD1 for D (5 bases). This CDR3 is 13 amino acids long. The V and J ends lost 5 bases and 3 bases respectively, with 10 bases between them. CDR3: CASSPGTHTEAFF. Here the CDR3 DNA reads TGTGCCAGCAGTCCCGGGACGCACACTGAAGCTTTCTTT.

V usage is TRBV3-1 (or the pseudogene TRBV3-2) and J usage is TRBJ2-1; TRBD2 matches 10 bases. V shed 6 bases and J 6 bases; nucleotides not matched to a gene: 5. The CDR3 consists of 14 residues. Germline CDR1 and CDR2: LGHDT and YNNKEL (reference sequence). The CDR3 reads CASREAGGVNEQFF. DNA of the CDR3: TGTGCCAGCAGAGAAGCGGGAGGGGTCAATGAGCAGTTCTTC.

This rearrangement joins TRBV7-9 to TRBJ2-7; no clear D. V dropped 3 bases and J dropped 0 bases, with 6 bases sitting between them. This CDR3 is 13 amino acids long. Per the germline V gene, CDR1 is SEHNR and CDR2 is FQNEAQ (reference sequence). This CDR3 is CASSFSGSYEQYF. In nucleotides, the CDR3 is TGTGCCAGCAGCTTCTCGGGCTCCTACGAGCAGTACTTC.

The sample holds one count of this clone. The same CDR3 arises from other DNA sequences in this sample as well. V is TRBV11-2 and J is TRBJ1-2; 7 bases map to TRBD1. The V gene end was trimmed by 5 bases and the J gene end by 3 bases; junction bases not matched to a gene: 3. The CDR3 length is 13 residues. Germline CDR1 is SGHAT and CDR2 is FQNNGV. This chain's CDR3 is CASSPDRDYGYTF. The CDR3 region has the DNA TGTGCCAGCAGCCCTGACAGGGACTATGGCTACACCTTC.

This clone was seen once. The chain employs TRBV9 and TRBJ2-1, with D possibly matching TRBD1 (8 bases). The germline V and J ends were trimmed by 3 bases and 3 bases, with 13 bases remaining between them. CDR3 length equals 15 residues. CDR1 is SGDLS and CDR2 is YYNGEE in the germline V gene. As DNA, the CDR3 is TGTGCCAGCAGCGCACAGGGGGGGTACTACAATGAGCAGTTCTTC. Translated: CASSAQGGYYNEQFF.

The gene calls are TRBV28 and TRBJ1-1; 8 nucleotides match TRBD1. Germline-derived CDR1 and CDR2 are MDHEN and SYDVKM. This CDR3 has 14 residues. V dropped 1 base and J dropped 8; count of bases not matched to a gene: 6. The CDR3 bases are TGTGCCAGCAGTTTATCAGCAGGGGGCGGAGAAGCTTTCTTT. It codes for CASSLSAGGGEAFF.

The V gene is TRBV20-1, the J gene TRBJ1-2; perhaps TRBD1 as D (6 bases). The length of the CDR3 is 14 residues. The germline V gene encodes CDR1 DFQATT and CDR2 SNEGSKA (reference sequence). Between the trimmed V and J ends, which lost 3 bases and 6 bases, there was a span of 17 bases. CDR3 nucleotides: TGCAGTGCTAGTTCAGGGGCGGGTTCGAATGGCTACACCTTC. The encoded protein is CSASSGAGSNGYTF.

V gene TRBV25-1 combines with J gene TRBJ1-1; D not resolved. Germline lookup yields CDR1 MGHDK and CDR2 SYGVNS. V dropped 0 bases and J dropped 6 bases, with 5 bases sitting between them. The CDR3 consists of 12 residues. The CDR3 loop reads CASSEYPSEAFF. CDR3 DNA: TGTGCCAGCAGTGAATATCCCTCTGAAGCTTTCTTT.

The gene calls are TRBV6-2 or TRBV6-3 and TRBJ1-5, with 9 bases identical to TRBD1. CDR1 MNHEY and CDR2 SVGEGT come from the germline V gene. The CDR3 extends over 16 amino acids. Trimming at V came to 5 bases and at J to 1 base, leaving 6 bases not matched to a gene. The CDR3 here is CASSHWTGESNQPQHF. The CDR3 bases are TGTGCCAGCAGTCACTGGACAGGGGAGAGCAATCAGCCCCAGCATTTT.

The genes are TRBV3-1 (or the pseudogene TRBV3-2) and TRBJ1-2; perhaps TRBD1 as D (6 bases). With 0 bases removed from V and 7 bases from J, the gap between germline ends came to 15 bases. Germline V CDR1 and CDR2: LGHDT, YNNKEL (reference sequence). The CDR3 contains 15 residues. The CDR3, as DNA: TGTGCCAGCAGCCAAGAGGGGGGGGCTCTCTGTGGCTACACCTTC. Residues: CASSQEGGALCGYTF.

This sequence joins TRBV20-1 and TRBJ1-5; D remains unclear. The CDR3 sequence is 10 residues long. Germline-derived CDR1 and CDR2 are DFQATT and SNEGSKA (reference sequence). V gave up 6 bases and J gave up 8 bases, with 8 bases separating them. In DNA, the CDR3 is TGCAGTGCCCCGGCGGAGCCCCAGCATTTT. It specifies CSAPAEPQHF.

This sequence joins TRBV6-2 or TRBV6-3 and TRBJ2-5, with D maybe TRBD2 (6 bases). The CDR3 runs 13 residues. In germline, CDR1 is MNHEY, CDR2 SVGEGT. The germline V and J ends were trimmed by 8 bases and 5 bases, with 15 bases remaining between them. CDR3: CASGPPGVETQYF. Written as DNA, the CDR3 is TGTGCCAGCGGCCCCCCGGGGGTCGAGACCCAGTACTTC.

With regard to this clone: Within the sample, other DNA sequences also encode this same CDR3. The chain combines TRBV15 with TRBJ1-3; D may be TRBD1 (5 bases). Germline V gives CDR1 LNHNV, CDR2 YYDKDF (reference sequence). The CDR3 consists of 15 residues. Trimming left V 0 bases short and J 1 base short, with 7 bases between. The CDR3 DNA sequence: TGTGCCACCAGCAGAGATGGGGGTTCTGGAAACACCATATATTTT. Amino acid sequence: CATSRDGGSGNTIYF.

The rearrangement joins TRBV11-2 to TRBJ1-1, with a tentative D call TRBD1 (5 bases). Trimming removed 6 bases from V and 10 bases from J, with 12 bases in between. Germline V gives CDR1 SGHAT, CDR2 FQNNGV. The CDR3 is 11 amino acids. In DNA, the CDR3 is TGTGCCAGCAGGGCGGGGCCCGGAGCTTTCTTT. Protein sequence: CASRAGPGAFF.

A single count supports this clone. The V and J genes are TRBV5-6 and TRBJ2-5; 10 positions agree with TRBD2. The end of the DNA fits TRBJ2-7 better, so the J call may be wrong. Germline V gene data show CDR1 as SGHDT and CDR2 as YYEEEE. CDR3 length: 16 residues. The CDR3 sequence: CASSSLPGLASYEQYF. The DNA for the CDR3 is TGTGCCAGCAGCAGCCTTCCGGGACTAGCGTCGTACGAGCAGTACTTC.

The J gene is TRBJ1-6, the V gene TRBV6-5; D is perhaps TRBD1 (5 bases). The V end was cut by 2 bases, the J end by 6 bases, with 11 bases between. CDR1 MNHEY and CDR2 SVGAGI come from the germline V gene. This CDR3 contains 15 residues. CDR3 in amino acids: CASSYAQASNSPLHF. CDR3 coding DNA: TGTGCCAGCAGTTACGCACAGGCTTCTAATTCACCCCTCCACTTT.

This chain uses TRBV7-6 with TRBJ2-7, with D possibly called TRBD1 or TRBD2 (6 bases each). V was pared by 3 bases and J by 0 bases, with 12 bases between. Germline V gene lookup returns CDR1 SGHVS and CDR2 FNYEAQ. This CDR3 has 15 amino acids. The CDR3 DNA sequence: TGTGCCAGCAGCTTGCGAGGGGGGAACTCCTACGAGCAGTACTTC. It specifies CASSLRGGNSYEQYF.